This entry lists 16 T cell receptor beta chains sequenced from one sample in a study of control samples from healthy donors and cancer patients. Profiled with immunoSEQ multiplex PCR; TCRdb holds only in-frame clones, not every one. This repertoire shows over 150,000 clones, around 90% found once; its top ten account for 1.3% to 1.5%. Sequenced material: blood. Source of these receptors: a woman between 50 and 59 years old in good health.

The chain joins TRBV6-2 or TRBV6-3 to TRBJ2-7; 9 bases map to TRBD1. Losses at the gene ends were 6 bases for V and 3 bases for J; bases not matched to a gene: 9. This CDR3 is built from 15 residues. Germline CDR1 MNHEY, CDR2 SVGEGT. CDR3 residues: CASSVTGGQSYEQYF. The CDR3 DNA is TGTGCCAGCAGCGTCACAGGGGGCCAGAGCTACGAGCAGTACTTC.

This chain connects TRBV6-6 to TRBJ1-1, with 9 nucleotides matching TRBD1. V lost 5 bases and J lost 5; bases outside the gene matches: 6. The CDR3 covers 14 residues. The V gene's germline CDR1 is MNHNY and CDR2 SVGAGI (reference sequence). This chain's CDR3 is CASSLQGARTEAFF. The CDR3 coding sequence is TGTGCCAGCAGTCTACAGGGGGCGAGGACTGAAGCTTTCTTT.

The chain carries TRBV28 and TRBJ1-2; 8 bases are shared with TRBD1. CDR1 is MDHEN, CDR2 SYDVKM, per germline. CDR3 size: 15 residues. The V gene end was trimmed by 3 bases and the J gene end by 9 bases; junction bases not matched to a gene: 12. Here the CDR3 DNA reads TGTGCCAGCAGTTTCTCCCCCCGGACAGGGAGAAGCTACACCTTC. Residues: CASSFSPRTGRSYTF.

V is TRBV21-1 and J is TRBJ2-5; the table's D call, TRBD1, has no DNA check behind it. TRBV21-1 is tagged as a pseudogene. This CDR3 comprises 17 residues. The CDR3 loop is CASSKAAFCDRSGTQYF. For the CDR3, the DNA is TGTGCCAGCAGCAAAGCAGCTTTTTGTGACAGGTCTGGGACCCAGTACTTC.

The V and J genes are TRBV5-1 and TRBJ2-2; D ambiguous. From germline, CDR1 is SGHRS and CDR2 YFSETQ. Trimming stripped 1 base from V and 0 bases from J, with 13 bases between. This CDR3 spans 17 amino acids. DNA for the CDR3: TGCGCCAGCAGCTTGCATATCGGACCTGCGAACACCGGGGAGCTGTTTTTT. The encoded protein is CASSLHIGPANTGELFF.

This clone was observed a single time. The rearrangement joins TRBV18 to TRBJ2-2; 7 bases map to TRBD1. This CDR3 region has 16 residues. Per the germline V gene, CDR1 is KGHSH and CDR2 is LQKENI. Trimming cost V 1 base and J 1 base; bases outside gene matches: 3. DNA for the CDR3: TGTGCCAGCTCACCACAGGGGGCTGAGAACACCGGGGAGCTGTTTTTT. This translates into CASSPQGAENTGELFF.

This chain connects TRBV27 to TRBJ2-1; D is perhaps TRBD1 (5 bases). This CDR3 is built from 12 residues. From germline, CDR1 is MNHEY and CDR2 SMNVEV (reference sequence). Trimming removed 4 bases at V and 9 bases at J, with 10 bases between. The CDR3 region is CASSYKRGEQFF. The CDR3 DNA sequence: TGTGCCAGCAGTTATAAAAGGGGTGAGCAGTTCTTC.

For the CDR3, the DNA is TGTGCCAGCAGTTTCATAGGGAGCAATCAGCCCCAGCATTTT. Translating gives CASSFIGSNQPQHF. The chain uses TRBV28 and TRBJ1-5; D is undetermined. The CDR3 consists of 14 residues. The V gene lost 3 bases and the J gene lost 1 base, with 7 bases spanning the gap. Germline CDR1 is MDHEN and CDR2 is SYDVKM.

The chain is built from TRBV7-6 and TRBJ2-5; 8 bases map to TRBD2. The germline V gene encodes CDR1 SGHVS and CDR2 FNYEAQ. V was clipped by 3 bases and J by 5 bases; unmatched bases: 8. The CDR3 covers 15 residues. CDR3 nucleotide sequence: TGTGCCAGCAGCTTGGCCCCGGGGGGGCGTGAGACCCAGTACTTC. Translation gives CASSLAPGGRETQYF.

The rearrangement uses TRBV7-2 and TRBJ1-6, with 7 nucleotides matching TRBD1. J gave up 8 bases and V 5 bases, and 6 bases lay outside the gene matches. The germline CDR1 and CDR2 sequences are SGHTA and FQGNSA. This CDR3 comprises 14 residues. The CDR3 DNA sequence: TGTGCCAGCAGCCTCGGGACAGCGTATTCACCCCTCCACTTT. Protein product: CASSLGTAYSPLHF.

This sequence joins TRBV19 and TRBJ1-2; 8 bases are shared with TRBD1. J was trimmed by 4 bases and V by 6 bases; bases with no gene match: 10. CDR3 length: 15 residues. CDR1 LNHDA and CDR2 SQIVND come from the germline V gene (reference sequence). This CDR3 reads CASSLAAGGPYGYTF. CDR3 coding DNA: TGTGCCAGTAGCCTCGCGGCAGGGGGCCCCTATGGCTACACCTTC. Drawing the rest from reference TRBV19 and TRBJ1-2, the complete variable domain is DGGITQSPKYLFRKEGQNVTLSCEQNLNHDAMYWYRQDPGQGLRLIYYSQIVNDFQKGDIAEGYSVSREKKESFPLTVTSAQKNPTAFYLCASSLAAGGPYGYTFGSGTRLTVV.

The rearrangement uses TRBV30 and TRBJ1-5; D gene ambiguous. The germline V gene has CDR1 GTSNPN and CDR2 SVGIG (reference sequence). CDR3 length: 14 amino acids. Deletions cut 5 bases from V and 3 bases from J, with 14 bases between. The CDR3 nucleotides are TGTGCCTGGGGGCAGACATTGATCAATCAGCCCCAGCATTTT. Its protein is CAWGQTLINQPQHF.

This sequence joins TRBV5-4 and TRBJ1-2; the match to TRBD1 covers 9 bases. CDR1 and CDR2 (germline): SGHNT, YYREEE (reference sequence). This CDR3 contains 17 residues. The J segment lost 2 bases and the V segment lost 4 bases, leaving 12 bases of the junction unmatched. CDR3 residues: CASSTSAGTGSNYGYTF. The CDR3 DNA is TGTGCCAGCAGCACGTCGGCCGGGACAGGGTCCAACTATGGCTACACCTTC.

The rearrangement uses TRBV30 and TRBJ1-3, with D uncertain. Germline V gene lookup returns CDR1 GTSNPN and CDR2 SVGIG (reference sequence). There are 13 residues in the CDR3. V lost 4 bases, J lost 0 bases, and 7 bases lay in between. The CDR3, as DNA: TGTGCCTGGACAGCCTACTCTGGAAACACCATATATTTT. It is translated as CAWTAYSGNTIYF. Drawing the rest from reference TRBV30 and TRBJ1-3, the complete variable domain is SQTIHQWPATLVQPVGSPLSLECTVEGTSNPNLYWYRQAAGRGLQLLFYSVGIGQISSEVPQNLSASRPQDRQFILSSKKLLLSDSGFYLCAWTAYSGNTIYFGEGSWLTVV.

The chain combines TRBV5-1 with TRBJ2-1; D gene ambiguous. Germline CDR1 and CDR2: SGHRS and YFSETQ. CDR3 length: 14 amino acids. V lost 6 bases, J lost 7 bases, and 17 bases lay in between. Here the CDR3 reads CASNPGMIENEQFF. CDR3 in DNA: TGCGCCAGCAACCCAGGTATGATAGAGAATGAGCAGTTCTTC.

V is TRBV3-1 (or the pseudogene TRBV3-2) and J is TRBJ1-5; D is undetermined. Germline V gene data show CDR1 as LGHDT and CDR2 as YNNKEL (reference sequence). Trimming removed 4 bases at V and 2 bases at J, with 15 bases between. The CDR3 spans 16 residues. CDR3 residues: CASSPLSAGRNQPQHF. CDR3 nucleotides: TGTGCCAGCAGCCCCCTTTCGGCAGGTCGCAATCAGCCCCAGCATTTT.